This TCR beta chain was retrieved from a study of blood T cell repertoires in COVID-19. Sequencing used immunoSEQ multiplex PCR; TCRdb keeps in-frame clones, though not all of them. The repertoire includes some 70,000 clones, 80% to 90% of them detected once, and under 1.5% sits in the top ten. The CDR3 extends over 13 amino acids. Germline-derived CDR1 and CDR2 are KGHDR and SFDVKD. The junction had 4 bases not matched to a gene; V was cut back by 3 bases and J by 7 bases. The J gene is TRBJ1-2, the V gene TRBV24-1; the match to TRBD1 covers 7 bases. Sequencing was done on a sample of peripheral blood. The TCR originated in a woman between 55 and 75 years old with acute or convalescent COVID-19. The CDR3 nucleotides are TGTGCCACCAGTGATCCAGGGGGTTCTGGCTACACCTTC. It encodes CATSDPGGSGYTF.